This TCR beta chain appears in the sequencing data of a study of cytomegalovirus exposure and HLA in healthy donors. Germline assignment: CDR1 MNHEY and CDR2 SMNVEV (reference sequence). The CDR3 length is 17 residues. Trimming took 3 bases from V and 1 from J; bases not matched to a gene: 9. PCR employed 60 Vbeta and 13 Jbeta primers. TCRdb keeps only in-frame clones here, not all; method: immunoSEQ multiplex PCR. Found here are about 210,000 clones, around 78% of them singletons; the top ten hold approximately 0.47%. Material for sequencing was PBMCs. The chain couples TRBV27 to TRBJ1-1; 9 bases match TRBD1. This TCR came from a boy younger than 18 in good health and CMV-seronegative. CDR3 in DNA: TGTGCCAGCAGTTTTGGGACAGGGTATCTCGGGAACACTGAAGCTTTCTTT. The encoded protein is CASSFGTGYLGNTEAFF.